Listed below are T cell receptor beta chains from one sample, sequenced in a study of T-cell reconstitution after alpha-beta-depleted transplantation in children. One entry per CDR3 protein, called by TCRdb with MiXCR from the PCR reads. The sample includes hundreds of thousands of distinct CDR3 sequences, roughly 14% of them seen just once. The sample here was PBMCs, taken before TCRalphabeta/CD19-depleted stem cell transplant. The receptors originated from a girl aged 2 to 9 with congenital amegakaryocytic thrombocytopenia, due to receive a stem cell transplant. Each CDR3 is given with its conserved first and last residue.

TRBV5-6	CASSLVGRENGYTF
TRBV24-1	CATGIRDGGHGELFF
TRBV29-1	CSVEGGQGYNEQFF
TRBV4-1	CASSQITAGVPTGELFF
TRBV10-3	CAISDIAGGPSTDTQYF
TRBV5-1	CASRVDRGAYEQYF
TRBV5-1	CASSGSYSSAKNIQYF
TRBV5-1	CASTTLGAEETQYF
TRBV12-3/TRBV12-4	CASKWEELFF
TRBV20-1	CSAIGPELTYEQYF
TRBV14	CASSQGGEGYTF
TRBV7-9	CASSLDRGWGTEAFF
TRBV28	CASSSDSTGPYNEQFF
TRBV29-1	CSVDRLGANEQFF
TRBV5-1	CASSLEGSGRSYEQYF
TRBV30	CAWSGLAYEQYF
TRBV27	CASSNGGANVLTF
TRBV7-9	CASSSADRVHGANVLTF
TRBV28	CASTLGGMANEKLFF
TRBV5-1	CASSLEAGGDNEQFF
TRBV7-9	CASSPRAEAFF
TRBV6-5	CASSLTGPSTDTQYF
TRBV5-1	CASSLAVDRVREQFF
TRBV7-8	CASSSLGGPFSYEQYF
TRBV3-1	CASSPKEFSGANVLTF
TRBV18	CASSPTRDTPYEQYF
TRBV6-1	CASTAGLAGGEQYF
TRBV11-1	CASSDHLGTASTNEKLFF
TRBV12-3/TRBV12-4	CASSLTGIDNEQFF
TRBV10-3	CAISESWFEQYF
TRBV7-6	CASSLVGTGPTFF
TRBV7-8	CASSFIALYTDTQYF
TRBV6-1	CASRIQTGSPGAFF
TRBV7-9	CASSPIVTGSNQPQHF
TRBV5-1	CASSLGSDTEAFF
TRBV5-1	CASSLQGNVETQYF